This section outlines one T cell receptor beta chain sequence together with its context. This entry is derived from a study of control samples from healthy donors and cancer patients. Produced via immunoSEQ multiplex PCR; TCRdb's table is partial and in-frame only. This repertoire shows about 130,000 clones, over 85% found once; its top ten account for 3.5% to 4%. Specimen: blood. This clonotype was obtained from a man aged 25 to 40 in good health.

The CDR3 DNA is TGCGCCAGCAGCCGCCAAATCCGGGACAGAAACTACGAGCAGTACTTC. Translation gives CASSRQIRDRNYEQYF. J is TRBJ2-7 and V is TRBV4-1; 7 nucleotides match TRBD1. The V and J ends lost 4 bases and 3 bases, in that order; junction bases with no gene match: 12. The CDR3 totals 16 residues. CDR1 and CDR2 (germline): MGHRA, YSYEKL.